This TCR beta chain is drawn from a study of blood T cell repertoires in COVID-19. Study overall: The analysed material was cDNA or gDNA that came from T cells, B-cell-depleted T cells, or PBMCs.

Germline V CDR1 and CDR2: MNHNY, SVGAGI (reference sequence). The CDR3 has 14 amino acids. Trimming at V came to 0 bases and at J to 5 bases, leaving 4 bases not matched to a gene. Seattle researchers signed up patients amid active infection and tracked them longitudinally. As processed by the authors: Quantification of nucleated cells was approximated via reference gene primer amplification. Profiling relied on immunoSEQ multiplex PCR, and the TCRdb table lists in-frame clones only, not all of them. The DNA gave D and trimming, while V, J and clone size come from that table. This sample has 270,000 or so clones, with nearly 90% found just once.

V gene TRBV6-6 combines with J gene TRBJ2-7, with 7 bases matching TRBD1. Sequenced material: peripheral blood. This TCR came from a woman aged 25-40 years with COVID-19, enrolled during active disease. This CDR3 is CASSYSGQTNEQYF. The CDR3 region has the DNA TGTGCCAGCAGTTACTCGGGACAGACAAACGAGCAGTACTTC.